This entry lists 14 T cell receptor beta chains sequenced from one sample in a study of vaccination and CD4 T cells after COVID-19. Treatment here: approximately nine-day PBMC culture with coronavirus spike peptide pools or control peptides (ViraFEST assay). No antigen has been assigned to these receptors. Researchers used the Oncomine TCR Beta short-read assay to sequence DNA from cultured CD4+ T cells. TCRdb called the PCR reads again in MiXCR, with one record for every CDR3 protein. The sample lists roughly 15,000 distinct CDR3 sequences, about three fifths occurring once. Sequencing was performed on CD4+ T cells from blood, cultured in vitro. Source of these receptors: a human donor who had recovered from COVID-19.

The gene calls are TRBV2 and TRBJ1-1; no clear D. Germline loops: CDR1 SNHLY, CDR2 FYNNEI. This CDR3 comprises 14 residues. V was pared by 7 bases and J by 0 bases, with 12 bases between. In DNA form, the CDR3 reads TGTGCCAGCACTTTTGGACGGATGAACACTGAAGCTTTCTTT. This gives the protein CASTFGRMNTEAFF.

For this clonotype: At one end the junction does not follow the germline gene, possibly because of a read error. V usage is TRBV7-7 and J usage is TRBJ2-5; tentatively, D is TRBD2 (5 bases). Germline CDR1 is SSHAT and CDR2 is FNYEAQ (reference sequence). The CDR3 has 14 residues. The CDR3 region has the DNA TGTGCTAGCAGCTTATCTCCGGGGCAAGAGACCCAGTACTTC. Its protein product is CASSLSPGQETQYF. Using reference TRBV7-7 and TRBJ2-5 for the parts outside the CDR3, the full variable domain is GAGVSQSPRYKVTKRGQDVTLRCDPISSHATLYWYQQALGQGPEFLTYFNYEAQPDKSGLPSDRFSAERPEGSISTLTIQRTEQRDSAMYRCASSLSPGQETQYFGPGTRLLVL.

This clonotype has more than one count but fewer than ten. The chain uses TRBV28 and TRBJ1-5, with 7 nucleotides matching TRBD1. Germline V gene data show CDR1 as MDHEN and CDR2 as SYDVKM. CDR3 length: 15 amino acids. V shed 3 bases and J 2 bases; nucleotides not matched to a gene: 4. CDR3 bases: TGTGCCAGCAGTTTCGCCAGGGGGGGCAATCAGCCCCAGCATTTT. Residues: CASSFARGGNQPQHF.

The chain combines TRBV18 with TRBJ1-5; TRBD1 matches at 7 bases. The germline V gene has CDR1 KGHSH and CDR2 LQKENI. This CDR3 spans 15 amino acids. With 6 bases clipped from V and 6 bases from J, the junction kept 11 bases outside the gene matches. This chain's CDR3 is CASSPSGTVGQPQHF. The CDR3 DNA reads TGTGCCAGCTCTCCCTCCGGGACAGTCGGTCAGCCCCAGCATTTT.

The CDR3 region is CSARGTGRSTYNSPLHF. CDR3 sequence (DNA): TGCAGTGCTAGGGGGACAGGGAGGAGTACCTATAATTCACCCCTCCACTTT. This chain joins TRBV20-1 and TRBJ1-6, with 9 bases identical to TRBD1. Germline CDR1 DFQATT, CDR2 SNEGSKA (reference sequence). V shed 3 bases, J shed 2 bases, and the junction held 8 bases outside the gene matches. The CDR3 loop spans 17 amino acids.

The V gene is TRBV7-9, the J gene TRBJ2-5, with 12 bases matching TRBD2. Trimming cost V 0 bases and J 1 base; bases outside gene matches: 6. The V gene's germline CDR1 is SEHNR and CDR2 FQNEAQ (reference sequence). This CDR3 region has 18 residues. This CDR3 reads CASSLARRLAGVQETQYF. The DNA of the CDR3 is TGTGCCAGCAGCTTAGCGCGGAGACTAGCGGGAGTCCAAGAGACCCAGTACTTC.

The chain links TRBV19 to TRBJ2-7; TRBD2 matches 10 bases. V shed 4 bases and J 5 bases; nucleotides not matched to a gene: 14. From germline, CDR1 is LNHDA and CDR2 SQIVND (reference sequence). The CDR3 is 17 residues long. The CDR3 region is CASSTKQASGRKNEQYF. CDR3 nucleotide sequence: TGTGCCAGTAGTACGAAACAAGCTAGCGGGAGAAAGAACGAGCAGTACTTC.

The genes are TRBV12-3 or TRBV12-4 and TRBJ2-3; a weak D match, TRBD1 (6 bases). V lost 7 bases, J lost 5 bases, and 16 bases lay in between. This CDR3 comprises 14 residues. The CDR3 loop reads CASTPRAGVDTQYF. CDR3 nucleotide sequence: TGTGCCAGCACCCCCAGGGCAGGGGTAGATACGCAGTATTTT.

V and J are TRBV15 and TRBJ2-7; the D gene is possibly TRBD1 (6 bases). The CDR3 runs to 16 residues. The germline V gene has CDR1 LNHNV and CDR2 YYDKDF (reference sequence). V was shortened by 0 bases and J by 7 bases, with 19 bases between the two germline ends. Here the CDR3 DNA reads TGTGCCACCAGCAGAGATCACCCAGGGATAAGGGGGGAGCAGTACTTC. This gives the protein CATSRDHPGIRGEQYF.

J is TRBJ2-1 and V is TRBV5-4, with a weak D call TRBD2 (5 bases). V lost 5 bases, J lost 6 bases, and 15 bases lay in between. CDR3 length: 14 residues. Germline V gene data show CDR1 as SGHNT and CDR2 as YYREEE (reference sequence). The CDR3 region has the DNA TGTGCCAGCAGTAAAGACTACTCTGGCAATGAGCAGTTCTTC. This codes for CASSKDYSGNEQFF.

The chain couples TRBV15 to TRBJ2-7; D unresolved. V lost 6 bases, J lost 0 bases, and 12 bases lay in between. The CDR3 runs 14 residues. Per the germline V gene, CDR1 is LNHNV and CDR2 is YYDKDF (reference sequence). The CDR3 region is CATRAALLSYEQYF. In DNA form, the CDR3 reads TGTGCCACCAGAGCAGCTCTCCTCTCCTACGAGCAGTACTTC.

The CDR3 sequence: CASSFGGTSSGELFF. In nucleotides, the CDR3 is TGTGCCAGCAGCTTCGGGGGGACTTCCTCCGGGGAGCTGTTTTTT. The chain carries TRBV6-1 and TRBJ2-2; 7 nucleotides align to TRBD2. The V and J ends lost 6 bases and 6 bases, in that order; junction bases with no gene match: 10. Germline loops: CDR1 MNHNS, CDR2 SASEGT. The CDR3 spans 15 residues.

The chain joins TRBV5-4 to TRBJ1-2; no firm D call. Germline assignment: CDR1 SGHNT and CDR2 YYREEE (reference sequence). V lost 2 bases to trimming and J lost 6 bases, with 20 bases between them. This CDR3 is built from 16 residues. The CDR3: CASSFDQVPMGDGYTF. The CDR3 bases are TGTGCCAGCAGCTTCGACCAAGTCCCTATGGGTGATGGCTACACCTTC.

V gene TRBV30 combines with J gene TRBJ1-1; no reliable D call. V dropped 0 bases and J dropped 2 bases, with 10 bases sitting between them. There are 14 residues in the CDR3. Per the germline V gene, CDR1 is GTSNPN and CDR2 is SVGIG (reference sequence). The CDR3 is CAWSVQIGNTEAFF. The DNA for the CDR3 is TGTGCCTGGAGTGTTCAGATAGGCAACACTGAAGCTTTCTTT. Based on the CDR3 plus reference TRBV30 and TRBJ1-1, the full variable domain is SQTIHQWPATLVQPVGSPLSLECTVEGTSNPNLYWYRQAAGRGLQLLFYSVGIGQISSEVPQNLSASRPQDRQFILSSKKLLLSDSGFYLCAWSVQIGNTEAFFGQGTRLTVV.